The 8 T cell receptor beta chains in this list originate from one sample, sequenced in a study of CD8 T cells in Susac syndrome. RNA was extracted with the RNeasy kit, and a quantity of roughly 0.45 to 1 ug was reverse transcribed using random hexamers. Each CDR3 protein gets one entry after TCRdb re-called the immunoSEQ multiplex PCR reads with MiXCR. The top ten hold under 0.2% of the sample, which has 200,000 to 250,000 distinct CDR3 sequences, 94% seen once. What was sequenced was CD4+ T cells from PBMCs. These receptors were collected from a human donor with Susac syndrome.

A single count supports this clonotype. The J gene is TRBJ1-2, the V gene TRBV6-2 or TRBV6-3, with no clear D. In germline, CDR1 is MNHEY, CDR2 SVGEGT. V was shortened by 7 bases and J by 5 bases, with 8 bases between the two germline ends. The CDR3 is made up of 11 amino acids. The chain's CDR3 is CASNRGYGYTF. CDR3 coding DNA: TGTGCCAGCAATCGAGGGTATGGCTACACCTTC.

This rearrangement joins TRBV20-1 to TRBJ1-2; TRBD1 is a possible D gene (5 bases). The CDR3 spans 14 residues. V dropped 2 bases and J dropped 4 bases, with 14 bases sitting between them. The germline gives CDR1 DFQATT, CDR2 SNEGSKA (reference sequence). This CDR3 is CSARPPGPTYGYTF. In DNA form, the CDR3 reads TGCAGTGCTAGACCGCCGGGGCCCACCTATGGCTACACCTTC.

This clonotype was seen more than once but under ten times. The rearrangement links TRBV6-5 to TRBJ1-1; D is possibly TRBD1 (5 bases). The CDR3 loop spans 12 amino acids. Germline V gene lookup returns CDR1 MNHEY and CDR2 SVGAGI. V was trimmed by 2 bases and J by 5 bases, leaving 6 bases between them. The CDR3 region is CASSYAGTEAFF. Written as DNA, the CDR3 is TGTGCCAGCAGTTACGCAGGGACTGAAGCTTTCTTT.

The chain couples TRBV20-1 to TRBJ2-3; the match to TRBD1 covers 8 bases. The length of the CDR3 is 16 residues. V lost 3 bases, J lost 1 base, and 9 bases stayed unmatched. CDR1 and CDR2 (germline): DFQATT, SNEGSKA (reference sequence). CDR3 DNA sequence: TGCAGTGCTAGTAAGACAGGGGACGGTGGCACAGATACGCAGTATTTT. The encoded protein is CSASKTGDGGTDTQYF.

J is TRBJ2-2 and V is TRBV12-3 or TRBV12-4, with TRBD1 matching 7 bases. The CDR3 runs to 12 residues. The trim removed 7 bases at V and 6 bases at J, leaving 2 bases unmatched. The DNA for the CDR3 is TGTGCCAGCAATAGGGGGCCCGGGGAGCTGTTTTTT. The encoded protein is CASNRGPGELFF.

The rearrangement uses TRBV24-1 and TRBJ1-4; 9 nucleotides line up with TRBD1. Germline-derived CDR1 and CDR2 are KGHDR and SFDVKD. The V segment lost 3 bases and the J segment 7 bases; nucleotides outside the gene matches: 5. The CDR3 contains 15 residues. For the CDR3, the DNA is TGTGCCACCAGTGATAAAGGACAGGGGAGTGAAAAACTGTTTTTT. This encodes CATSDKGQGSEKLFF.

The rearrangement links TRBV9 to TRBJ2-1; possible D gene TRBD2, 6 bases. The CDR3 totals 14 residues. Germline V lookup: CDR1 SGDLS, CDR2 YYNGEE. V was cut by 4 bases and J by 2 bases, with 10 bases left in between. The CDR3 region is CASSLTGAYNEQFF. CDR3 DNA sequence: TGTGCCAGCAGCCTTACGGGGGCCTACAATGAGCAGTTCTTC.

The genes are TRBV29-1 and TRBJ2-1; D may be TRBD2 (5 bases). V was clipped by 0 bases and J by 6 bases, with 15 bases between them. CDR1 is SQVTM, CDR2 ANQGSEA, per germline. The CDR3 totals 15 residues. The CDR3 sequence: CSVEESRPGVNEQFF. The CDR3, as DNA: TGCAGCGTTGAAGAGTCCAGGCCCGGGGTCAATGAGCAGTTCTTC.